Sequencing of this TCR beta chain was carried out in a study of low-dose radiotherapy and immunotherapy resistance in tumors. Nivolumab, ipilimumab, aspirin, low-dose cyclophosphamide and low-dose radiotherapy were all administered to the donors. TRAV and TRBV primers primed cDNA for both TCRalpha and TCRbeta. PCR amplification of the TCRs was performed with Phusion for approximately 20 PCR cycles, and it relied on a constant-region primer together with a V-primer adapter. In TCRdb, the reads were re-called with MiXCR into one record per CDR3 protein. This sample carries some 15,000 distinct CDR3 sequences, less than 55% of them seen once, and the ten largest clones take over 3.5%. This receptor was obtained from a human donor with advanced metastatic prostate, ovarian, gallbladder or colorectal cancer (not recorded which). This table probably holds off-target reads from a library built for another chain.

Here the CDR3 reads CATSDPTDTQYF. The CDR3 nucleotides read TGTGCCACCAGTGATCCCACAGATACGCAGTATTTT. The genes are TRBV24-1 and TRBJ2-3; D gene ambiguous. This CDR3 region has 12 residues. The V end lost 3 bases, the J end lost 2 bases, and 2 bases lay between the germline ends. CDR1 is KGHDR, CDR2 SFDVKD, per germline.